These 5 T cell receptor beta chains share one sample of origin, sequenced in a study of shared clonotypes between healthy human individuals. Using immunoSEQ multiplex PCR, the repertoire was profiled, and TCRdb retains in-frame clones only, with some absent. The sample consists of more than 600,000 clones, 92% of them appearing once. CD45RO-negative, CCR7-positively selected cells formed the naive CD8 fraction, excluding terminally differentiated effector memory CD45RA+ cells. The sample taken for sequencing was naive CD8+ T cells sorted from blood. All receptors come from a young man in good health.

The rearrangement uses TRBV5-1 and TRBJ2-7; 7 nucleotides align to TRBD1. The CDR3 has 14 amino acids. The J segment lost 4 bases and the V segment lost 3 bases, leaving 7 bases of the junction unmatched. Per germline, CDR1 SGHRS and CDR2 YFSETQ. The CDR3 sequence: CASSWRTGVYEQYF. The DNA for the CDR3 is TGCGCCAGCAGCTGGAGGACAGGAGTGTACGAGCAGTACTTC.

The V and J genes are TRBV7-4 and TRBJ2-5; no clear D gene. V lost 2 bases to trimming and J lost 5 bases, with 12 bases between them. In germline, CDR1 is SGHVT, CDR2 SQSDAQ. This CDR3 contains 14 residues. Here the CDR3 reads CASSLLTSTETQYF. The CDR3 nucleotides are TGTGCCAGCAGCTTACTGACAAGCACGGAGACCCAGTACTTC. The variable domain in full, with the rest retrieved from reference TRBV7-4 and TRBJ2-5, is GAGVSQSPRYKVAKRGRDVALRCDSISGHVTLYWYRQTLGQGSEVLTYSQSDAQRDKSGRPSGRFSAERPERSVSTLKIQRTEQGDSAVYLCASSLLTSTETQYFGPGTRLLVL.

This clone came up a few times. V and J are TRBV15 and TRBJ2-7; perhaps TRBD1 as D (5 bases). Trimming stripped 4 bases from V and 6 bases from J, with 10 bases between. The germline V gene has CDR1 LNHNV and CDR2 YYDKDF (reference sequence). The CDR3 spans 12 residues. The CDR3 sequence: CATSTPDSEQYF. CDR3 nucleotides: TGTGCCACCAGCACTCCAGACAGCGAGCAGTACTTC.

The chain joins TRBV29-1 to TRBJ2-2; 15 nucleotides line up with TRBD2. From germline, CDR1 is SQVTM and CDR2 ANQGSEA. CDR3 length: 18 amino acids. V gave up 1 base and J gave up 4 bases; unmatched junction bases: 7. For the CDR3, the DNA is TGCAGCGTTGAAGTGGGACTAGCGGGAGGACCCTCCACCGGGGAGCTGTTTTTT. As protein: CSVEVGLAGGPSTGELFF.

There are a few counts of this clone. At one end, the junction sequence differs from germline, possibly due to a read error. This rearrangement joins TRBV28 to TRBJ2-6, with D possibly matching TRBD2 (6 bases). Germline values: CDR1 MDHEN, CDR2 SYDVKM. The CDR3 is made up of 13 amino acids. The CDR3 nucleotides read TGTGCCAGCAGTTTAGGTTCGGGGGTTAAGGTGTCTTTC. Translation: CASSLGSGVKVSF.